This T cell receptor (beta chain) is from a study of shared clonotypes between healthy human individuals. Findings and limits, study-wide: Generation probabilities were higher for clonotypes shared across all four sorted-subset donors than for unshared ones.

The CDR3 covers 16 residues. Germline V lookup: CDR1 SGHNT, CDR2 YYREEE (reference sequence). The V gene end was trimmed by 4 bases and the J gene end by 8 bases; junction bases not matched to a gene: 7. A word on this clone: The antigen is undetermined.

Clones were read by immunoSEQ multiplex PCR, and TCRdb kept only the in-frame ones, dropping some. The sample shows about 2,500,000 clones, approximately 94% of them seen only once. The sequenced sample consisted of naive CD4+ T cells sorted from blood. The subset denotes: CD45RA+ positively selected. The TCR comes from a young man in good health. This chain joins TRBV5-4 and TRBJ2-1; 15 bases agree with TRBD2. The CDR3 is CASSRTSGGATDEQFF. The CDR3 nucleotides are TGTGCCAGCAGCAGGACTAGCGGGGGGGCGACGGATGAGCAGTTCTTC.